This T cell receptor (beta chain) comes out of a study of beta chain features in type 1 diabetes. Study-wide results and limits: TCRB CDR3 length was moderately but significantly reduced in all four CD4+ subsets of Type 1 diabetes patients.

This clone was seen a few times. The target antigen is unknown. The junction had 2 bases not matched to a gene; V was cut back by 2 bases and J by 3 bases. Germline V gives CDR1 SEHNR, CDR2 FQNEAQ (reference sequence). The CDR3 runs to 14 residues. Sorting that relied on CD45RO/CCR7/CD25/CD127/CD95/CD27 yielded CD4+ naive, central memory, regulatory and stem cell-like memory cells. The sequenced template was cDNA made from the entire isolated RNA. The assay was immunoSEQ multiplex PCR, and TCRdb's table has in-frame clones only and misses some. The profile shows about 930,000 clones, about a sixth of them singletons.

The sequenced sample was naive CD4+ T cells from blood. This TCR was recovered from a woman between 18 and 30 years old in good health. The chain combines TRBV7-9 with TRBJ2-3, with TRBD2 identical over 7 bases. In DNA form, the CDR3 reads TGTGCCAGCAGCTTACGGGGGGATACAGATACGCAGTATTTT. It encodes CASSLRGDTDTQYF.